These 13 T cell receptor beta chains were sequenced from one sample in a study of blood T cell repertoires in COVID-19. The table came from immunoSEQ multiplex PCR; TCRdb's copy has only in-frame clones and leaves some out. Of around 77,000 clones listed, roughly 90% are singletons. The source material was peripheral blood. The receptor source for this set is a woman aged 80 or older with active or convalescent COVID-19.

The chain uses TRBV2 and TRBJ2-7; D may be TRBD2 (6 bases). Germline CDR1 reads SNHLY; CDR2 reads FYNNEI. The CDR3 totals 16 residues. V dropped 3 bases and J dropped 1 base, with 16 bases sitting between them. The chain's CDR3 is CASSDGAVAASYEQYF. The CDR3 nucleotides are TGTGCCAGCAGTGACGGGGCGGTAGCGGCTTCCTACGAGCAGTACTTC.

This chain connects TRBV18 to TRBJ1-1; 7 bases match TRBD1. Looked up from germline, CDR1 is KGHSH and CDR2 is LQKENI. The CDR3 runs 14 residues. The V segment lost 0 bases and the J segment 6 bases; nucleotides outside the gene matches: 4. The CDR3 sequence: CASSPPDRVAEAFF. The CDR3 region has the DNA TGTGCCAGCTCACCACCTGACAGGGTTGCTGAAGCTTTCTTT.

V is TRBV6-1 and J is TRBJ2-7, with TRBD1 as a possible D gene (6 bases). The CDR3 has 15 amino acids. V lost 6 bases and J 3 bases, leaving 18 bases between the germline ends. CDR1 MNHNS and CDR2 SASEGT come from the germline V gene. CDR3 sequence reads: CASRDAGTKGYEQYF. As DNA, the CDR3 is TGTGCCAGCAGAGACGCAGGGACAAAGGGCTACGAGCAGTACTTC.

The chain has TRBV20-1 and TRBJ1-5; unclear D gene. The CDR3 covers 14 residues. Germline values: CDR1 DFQATT, CDR2 SNEGSKA (reference sequence). V was cut by 3 bases and J by 6 bases, with 15 bases left in between. CDR3 nucleotide sequence: TGCAGTGCTAGTTCGGGGTTTGTTGCTCAGCCCCAGCATTTT. Translation gives CSASSGFVAQPQHF.

This rearrangement joins TRBV9 to TRBJ1-2; possibly TRBD1 for D (5 bases). Trimming stripped 4 bases from V and 8 bases from J, with 18 bases between. The CDR3 loop spans 14 amino acids. Germline V gene sequence: CDR1 SGDLS, CDR2 YYNGEE. Here the CDR3 DNA reads TGTGCCAGCAGCTTCGGGACTATACGGGAGGGCTACACCTTC. It encodes CASSFGTIREGYTF. Supplemented by reference TRBV9 and TRBJ1-2, the full variable domain reads DSGVTQTPKHLITATGQRVTLRCSPRSGDLSVYWYQQSLDQGLQFLIQYYNGEERAKGNILERFSAQQFPDLHSELNLSSLELGDSALYFCASSFGTIREGYTFGSGTRLTVV.

This rearrangement joins TRBV6-5 to TRBJ2-7, with D possibly TRBD2 on 6 matching bases. The germline gives CDR1 MNHEY, CDR2 SVGAGI. There are 16 residues in the CDR3. With 0 bases removed from V and 0 bases from J, the gap between germline ends came to 12 bases. The CDR3 sequence is CASSYSGGVSSYEQYF. The CDR3 DNA reads as TGTGCCAGCAGTTACTCGGGCGGGGTTAGCTCCTACGAGCAGTACTTC.

The V and J genes are TRBV7-2 and TRBJ2-3, with TRBD1 matching 10 bases. This CDR3 spans 16 amino acids. Germline lookup yields CDR1 SGHTA and CDR2 FQGNSA. Trimming took 2 bases from V and 4 from J; bases not matched to a gene: 6. CDR3 in amino acids: CASSLSPGQGSDTQYF. CDR3 nucleotide sequence: TGTGCCAGCAGCTTATCCCCGGGACAGGGGTCAGATACGCAGTATTTT.

The chain joins TRBV11-1 to TRBJ1-2; no reliable D call. This CDR3 has 14 amino acids. CDR1 SGHAT and CDR2 FQDESV come from the germline V gene (reference sequence). V shed 0 bases and J shed 2 bases, with 7 bases lying between them. DNA for the CDR3: TGTGCCAGCAGCTTAGCGGGCCAGAACTATGGCTACACCTTC. It encodes CASSLAGQNYGYTF.

Of note for this clone: Additional DNA sequences in this sample encode the identical CDR3. This chain links TRBV6-2 or TRBV6-3 with TRBJ2-7; D is possibly TRBD1 (6 bases). Per the germline V gene, CDR1 is MNHEY and CDR2 is SVGEGT. The length of the CDR3 is 14 residues. V lost 0 bases, J lost 2 bases, and 8 bases lay in between. CDR3 DNA sequence: TGTGCCAGCAGTTACTCGGGGGCCACCTACGAGCAGTACTTC. Amino acid sequence: CASSYSGATYEQYF.

The V gene is TRBV7-9, the J gene TRBJ1-4; TRBD1 agrees at 9 bases. Trimming removed 3 bases from V and 4 bases from J; junction bases left unmatched: 0. This CDR3 has 14 residues. CDR1 SEHNR and CDR2 FQNEAQ come from the germline V gene (reference sequence). The DNA of the CDR3 is TGTGCCAGCAGCTTGGACAGGGGTAATGAAAAACTGTTTTTT. It specifies CASSLDRGNEKLFF.

This chain uses TRBV28 with TRBJ2-5; 7 nucleotides agree with TRBD2. The CDR3 is 22 residues long. Germline lookup yields CDR1 MDHEN and CDR2 SYDVKM. J lost 2 bases, V lost 4 bases, and 28 bases had no gene match. In nucleotides, the CDR3 is TGTGCCAGCAGTTACCCTAGCGGCATGTTCGCGTCGGCCCCCGCTACGCAAGAGACCCAGTACTTC. It yields the protein CASSYPSGMFASAPATQETQYF.

This chain connects TRBV6-5 to TRBJ1-1; 9 positions match TRBD1. The germline V gene encodes CDR1 MNHEY and CDR2 SVGAGI. The CDR3 runs 13 residues. The trim removed 4 bases at V and 10 bases at J, leaving 7 bases unmatched. CDR3 coding DNA: TGTGCCAGCAGTTCAGAACAGGGGGCACGAGCTTTCTTT. Its translation: CASSSEQGARAFF.

The CDR3 reads CASSMAGYSNQPQHF. The CDR3 DNA sequence: TGTGCCAGTAGTATGGCGGGGTATAGCAATCAGCCCCAGCATTTT. The V call is TRBV19, the J call TRBJ1-5, with unresolved D. The CDR3 extends over 15 amino acids. The V end lost 3 bases, the J end lost 0 bases, and 9 bases lay between the germline ends. Germline loops: CDR1 LNHDA, CDR2 SQIVND (reference sequence).